This TCR beta chain was profiled in a study of cytomegalovirus exposure and HLA in healthy donors. Findings and limits, study-wide: In vitro checks showed that a few CMV-associated chains really do target CMV antigens.

PCR involved 60 Vbeta and 13 Jbeta primers. This table comes from immunoSEQ multiplex PCR, and its TCRdb copy is limited to in-frame clones, with some not included. The sample has 90,000 to 120,000 clones; around 69% are singletons. This clone has more than one count but fewer than ten. The antigen remains undetermined. CDR1 is SGHRS and CDR2 is YFSETQ in the germline V gene. Unmatched junction bases numbered 2, after V lost 1 base and J lost 3 bases. The CDR3 spans 14 residues. The sequence came from a man in his late teens or twenties in good health and CMV-seronegative. The rearrangement joins TRBV5-1 to TRBJ2-5, with TRBD2 matching over 8 bases. The sequencing sample was made of PBMCs. CDR3 sequence (DNA): TGCGCCAGCAGCTTGTCACTAGCGGAAGAGACCCAGTACTTC. This translates into CASSLSLAEETQYF.